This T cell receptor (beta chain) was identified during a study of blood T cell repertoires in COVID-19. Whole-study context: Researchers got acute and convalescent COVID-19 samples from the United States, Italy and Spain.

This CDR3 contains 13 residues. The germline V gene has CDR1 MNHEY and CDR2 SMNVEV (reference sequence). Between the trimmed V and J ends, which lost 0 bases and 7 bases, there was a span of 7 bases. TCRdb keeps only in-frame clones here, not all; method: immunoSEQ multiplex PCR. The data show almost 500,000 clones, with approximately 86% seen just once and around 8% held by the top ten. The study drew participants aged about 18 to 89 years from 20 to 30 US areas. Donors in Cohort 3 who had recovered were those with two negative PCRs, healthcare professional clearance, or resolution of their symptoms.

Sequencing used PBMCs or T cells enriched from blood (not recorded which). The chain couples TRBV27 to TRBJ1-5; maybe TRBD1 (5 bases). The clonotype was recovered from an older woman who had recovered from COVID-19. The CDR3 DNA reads TGTGCCAGCAGTTTATCGGGGGGGCAGCCCCAGCATTTT. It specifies CASSLSGGQPQHF.